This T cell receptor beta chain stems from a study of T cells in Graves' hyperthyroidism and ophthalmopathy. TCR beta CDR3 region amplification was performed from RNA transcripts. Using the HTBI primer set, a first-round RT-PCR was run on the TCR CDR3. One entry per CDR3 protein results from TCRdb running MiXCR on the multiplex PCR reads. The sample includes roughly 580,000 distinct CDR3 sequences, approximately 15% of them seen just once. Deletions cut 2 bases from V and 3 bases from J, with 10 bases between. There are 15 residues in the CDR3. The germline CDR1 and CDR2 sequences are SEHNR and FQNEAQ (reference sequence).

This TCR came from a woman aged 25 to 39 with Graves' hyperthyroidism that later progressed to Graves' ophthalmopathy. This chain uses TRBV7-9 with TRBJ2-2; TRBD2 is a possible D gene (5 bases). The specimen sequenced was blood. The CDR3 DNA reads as TGTGCCAGCAGCTTAATTGAGCGGTACACCGGGGAGCTGTTTTTT. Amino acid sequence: CASSLIERYTGELFF.